A selection of T cell receptor beta chains follows, all from one sample in a study of blood T cells in healthy people across ages. Each CDR3 protein is one row after TCRdb ran MiXCR on the 5' RACE reads. This table has about 810,000 distinct CDR3 sequences, under 40% appearing once. Sequencing was performed on blood. The source is a young man in good health. Both conserved end residues are part of each CDR3. A D gene is named only where the DNA matches it firmly. Not all rows give a size; the values are once, few, many and, for expanded clones, a class.

NA	TRBJ1-4	TRBD1	TRBV5-1	CASSPGTGEGGLFF	TGCGCCAGCAGCCCCGGGACAGGGGAGGGAGGACTGTTTTTT
NA	TRBJ2-1	TRBD1	TRBV5-1	CASSSRDRFFHEQFF	TGCGCCAGCAGCTCCCGGGACAGATTCTTCCATGAGCAGTTCTTC
many	TRBJ2-3	NA	TRBV5-1	CASSPDAGDTQYF	TGCGCCAGCAGCCCAGACGCAGGGGATACGCAGTATTTT
few	TRBJ2-3	TRBD2	TRBV3-1	CASSQQGLEKATQYF	TGTGCCAGCAGCCAACAAGGACTAGAAAAGGCAACGCAGTATTTT
once	TRBJ2-5	NA	TRBV30	CAWGGRLTNEQYF	TGTGCCTGGGGGGGCCGACTCACCAATGAGCAGTACTTC
NA	TRBJ2-3	TRBD1	TRBV5-1	CASSSDRAWTDTQYF	TGCGCCAGCAGCTCGGACAGGGCCTGGACAGATACGCAGTATTTT
few	TRBJ1-6	NA	TRBV7-3	CASSSITGPLHF	TGTGCCAGCAGCTCCATCACAGGACCCCTCCACTTT
few	TRBJ1-5	NA	TRBV20-1	CSARESFMGSNQPQHF	TGCAGTGCTAGAGAGTCCTTCATGGGGAGCAATCAGCCCCAGCATTTT
NA	TRBJ2-6	NA	TRBV5-6	CASSVLGANVLTF	TGTGCCAGCAGCGTGCTCGGGGCCAACGTCCTGACTTTC
many	TRBJ2-7	TRBD1	TRBV25-1	CASSGYRGLKDEQYF	TGTGCCAGCAGTGGCTACAGGGGATTGAAAGACGAGCAGTACTTC
NA	TRBJ2-1	NA	TRBV7-8	CASSLARPINEQFF	TGTGCCAGCAGCTTAGCTAGGCCAATCAATGAGCAGTTCTTC
NA	TRBJ2-3	NA	TRBV15	CATSPASKVADTQYF	TGTGCCACCAGCCCGGCTAGCAAGGTCGCAGATACGCAGTATTTT
many	TRBJ2-1	TRBD2	TRBV12-3/TRBV12-4	CASSFPYGGAYNEQFF	TGTGCCAGCAGTTTCCCCTACGGGGGGGCTTACAATGAGCAGTTCTTC
many	TRBJ2-3	NA	TRBV29-1	CSVCPPTGDTQYF	TGCAGCGTTTGTCCTCCGACTGGAGATACGCAGTATTTT
NA	TRBJ2-5	NA	TRBV4-3	CAGSQNTGTTETQYF	TGCGCCGGCAGCCAAAATACCGGGACAACGGAGACCCAGTACTTC
NA	TRBJ1-5	NA	TRBV6-2/TRBV6-3	CASSLLRRQPQHF	TGTGCCAGCAGCCTGCTAAGGAGGCAGCCCCAGCATTTT
NA	TRBJ1-2	TRBD1	TRBV28	CASSPGTGKYDYTF	TGTGCCAGCAGCCCGGGGACAGGCAAATATGACTACACCTTC
few	TRBJ2-1	NA	TRBV5-1	CASSPNDGPSNEQFF	TGCGCCAGCAGCCCCAATGATGGCCCATCCAATGAGCAGTTCTTC
NA	TRBJ2-1	TRBD2	TRBV3-1	CASSHSRGRALYNEQFF	TGTGCCAGCAGCCATTCGCGGGGGAGGGCTCTCTACAATGAGCAGTTCTTC
NA	TRBJ1-2	NA	TRBV5-1	CASSLGDRLAGYTF	TGCGCCAGCAGCTTGGGTGACCGGTTAGCTGGCTACACCTTC
NA	TRBJ1-1	TRBD1	TRBV30	CAWGGQGKTEAFF	TGTGCCTGGGGGGGACAGGGAAAGACTGAAGCTTTCTTT
NA	TRBJ2-2	NA	TRBV4-3	CASSPRAGRDNTGELFF	TGCGCCAGCAGCCCACGGGCAGGGCGTGATAACACCGGGGAGCTGTTTTTT
once	TRBJ2-1	TRBD2	TRBV20-1	CSARGGLAGSYNEQFF	TGCAGTGCTAGAGGAGGACTAGCGGGCTCCTACAATGAGCAGTTCTTC
many	TRBJ2-7	NA	TRBV7-9	CASSLAGSEQYF	TGTGCCAGCAGCTTAGCCGGAAGCGAGCAGTACTTC
NA	TRBJ1-2	NA	TRBV20-1	CSGGGINYGYIF	TGCAGTGGAGGGGGGATCAACTATGGCTACATCTTC
many	TRBJ2-5	NA	TRBV18	CASSLNVEVQETQYF	TGTGCCAGCTCACTTAATGTGGAGGTCCAAGAGACCCAGTACTTC
few	TRBJ2-5	NA	TRBV4-1	CASSQSASRDEQYF	TGCGCCAGCAGCCAGTCGGCTAGCCGGGATGAGCAGTACTTC
NA	TRBJ1-4	NA	TRBV2	CASSYYGVTNEKLFF	TGTGCCAGCAGCTATTATGGAGTCACTAATGAAAAACTGTTTTTT
few	TRBJ1-6	NA	TRBV18	CASSPQTGQASPLHF	TGTGCCAGCTCCCCCCAGACGGGACAAGCATCACCCCTCCACTTT
NA	TRBJ1-1	NA	TRBV29-1	CSVEPIHPLGYPEAFF	TGCAGCGTTGAACCTATCCACCCTTTGGGGTACCCTGAAGCTTTCTTT
NA	TRBJ2-5	NA	TRBV7-9	CASSLAGRPNEQYF	TGTGCCAGCAGCTTAGCTGGTAGACCCAATGAGCAGTACTTC
few	TRBJ1-6	NA	TRBV12-3/TRBV12-4	CASNPWQLNSPLHF	TGTGCCAGCAACCCCTGGCAGCTCAATTCACCCCTCCACTTT
NA	TRBJ2-2	NA	TRBV14	CASSQVALINTGELFF	TGTGCCAGCAGCCAAGTGGCTCTTATTAACACCGGGGAGCTGTTTTTT
few	TRBJ2-1	NA	TRBV4-3	CASSQDLRAHNEQFF	TGCGCCAGCAGCCAAGATCTCAGGGCCCACAATGAGCAGTTCTTC
few	TRBJ1-2	TRBD1	TRBV4-2	CASSQEQQGARGYTF	TGTGCCAGCAGCCAAGAGCAACAGGGGGCGCGGGGCTACACCTTC
few	TRBJ1-4	NA	TRBV21-1	CASTPGTAINEKLFF	TGTGCCAGCACCCCCGGCACCGCAATTAATGAAAAACTGTTTTTT
many	TRBJ2-3	NA	TRBV5-5	CASSMGPHPDTQYF	TGTGCCAGCAGCATGGGACCCCACCCAGATACGCAGTATTTT
NA	TRBJ1-2	NA	TRBV2	CASRRRESRDYGYTF	TGTGCCAGCAGGCGGAGGGAATCCCGTGACTATGGCTACACCTTC
once	TRBJ2-3	NA	TRBV6-2/TRBV6-3	CASQEGGPDTQYF	TGTGCCAGCCAGGAAGGGGGTCCAGATACGCAGTATTTT
few	TRBJ2-5	NA	TRBV7-9	CASSLERGKETQYF	TGTGCCAGCAGCTTAGAGCGAGGTAAAGAGACCCAGTACTTC
NA	TRBJ2-1	NA	TRBV12-3/TRBV12-4	CASSGGGTEEQFF	TGTGCCAGCAGTGGCGGAGGGACAGAGGAGCAGTTCTTC
NA	TRBJ2-5	NA	TRBV12-3/TRBV12-4	CASTQRRGPQETQYF	TGTGCCAGCACCCAAAGGCGGGGGCCCCAAGAGACCCAGTACTTC
NA	TRBJ1-5	TRBD1	TRBV4-2	CASSHRSDRDNQPQHF	TGTGCCAGCAGCCACCGCTCGGACAGGGATAATCAGCCCCAGCATTTT
NA	TRBJ2-1	NA	TRBV7-2	CASSLQGNSYNEQFF	TGTGCCAGCAGCTTGCAGGGCAACTCCTACAATGAGCAGTTCTTC
NA	TRBJ2-5	TRBD2	TRBV29-1	CSVEGVSSGGPRGETQYF	TGCAGCGTTGAGGGTGTCTCTAGCGGGGGCCCTAGGGGGGAGACCCAGTACTTC
NA	TRBJ2-7	NA	TRBV20-1	CSARALRGGSPYNEQYF	TGCAGTGCTAGGGCCCTTCGCGGGGGCAGCCCCTACAATGAGCAGTACTTC